Listed below are T cell receptor beta chains from one sample, sequenced in a study of T cell repertoires in cytomegalovirus infection. TCRdb re-called the reads with MiXCR, one entry per CDR3 protein. The table includes 45,000 to 60,000 distinct CDR3 sequences, around 18% detected once. Antigens of these TCRs are unknown. Sequences were derived from CD8+ T cells from cultured PBMCs, sampled from culture after CMV antigen stimulation. These receptors were collected from a human donor in good health (CMV status not recorded). Some clones in this sample may be carry-over from other donors' samples. CDR3s include the opening cysteine and the closing phenylalanine or tryptophan. The D gene is left open where the match is weak. Clone size is given for some rows only: seen once, a few or many times, or a class if the clone is expanded.

>TRBJ2-7|TRBV7-8|NA|few
TGTGCCAGCAGCCCCTCCGGGGGGCAATACGAGCAGTACTTC
CASSPSGGQYEQYF
>TRBJ1-1|TRBV27|NA|few
TGTGCCAGCAGTTTATCCCCAGGGATGAACACTGAAGCTTTCTTT
CASSLSPGMNTEAFF
>TRBJ2-7|TRBV5-6|NA|NA
TGTGCCAGCAGTCCAGGGGGGTCCTACGAGCAGTACTTC
CASSPGGSYEQYF
>TRBJ1-2|TRBV7-2|NA|NA
TGTGCCAGCAGCTTAGACGGGGGCTATGGCTACACCTTC
CASSLDGGYGYTF
>TRBJ2-2|TRBV5-4|NA|NA
TGTGCCAGCACCTTGGACACCCCGAACACCGGGGAGCTGTTTTTT
CASTLDTPNTGELFF
>TRBJ2-7|TRBV12-3/TRBV12-4|NA|few
TGTGCCAGCAGTTTAACCACCTACGAGCAGTACTTC
CASSLTTYEQYF
>TRBJ2-7|TRBV20-1|NA|few
TGCAGTGCCCGAGAGGGGGGCTCCTACGAGCAGTACTTC
CSAREGGSYEQYF
>TRBJ2-5|TRBV27|TRBD2|NA
TGTGCCAGCAGTACACTAGCGGGTACTCGGGAGACCCAGTACTTC
CASSTLAGTRETQYF
>TRBJ2-3|TRBV27|TRBD1|NA
TGTGCCAGCAGTCTGCGGACAGGGACGTACACAGATACGCAGTATTTT
CASSLRTGTYTDTQYF
>TRBJ2-1|TRBV6-5|TRBD2|many
TGTGCCAGCAGTTACTTTTCGACTAGCGGGAGAGAGCAGTTCTTC
CASSYFSTSGREQFF
>TRBJ2-7|TRBV4-1|NA|NA
TGCGCCAGCAGCCAAGAAAGAAAACAGTCCTACGAGCAGTACTTC
CASSQERKQSYEQYF
>TRBJ1-1|TRBV19|NA|many
TGTGCCAGTAGCAGGGCAAACACTGAAGCTTTCTTT
CASSRANTEAFF
>TRBJ1-1|TRBV29-1|TRBD1|few
TGCAGCGTTTCAGGGGGGGGCATGAACACTGAAGCTTTCTTT
CSVSGGGMNTEAFF
>TRBJ2-3|TRBV7-8|NA|many
TGTGCCAGCAGCTTTCTACGGGGAGATACGCAGTATTTT
CASSFLRGDTQYF